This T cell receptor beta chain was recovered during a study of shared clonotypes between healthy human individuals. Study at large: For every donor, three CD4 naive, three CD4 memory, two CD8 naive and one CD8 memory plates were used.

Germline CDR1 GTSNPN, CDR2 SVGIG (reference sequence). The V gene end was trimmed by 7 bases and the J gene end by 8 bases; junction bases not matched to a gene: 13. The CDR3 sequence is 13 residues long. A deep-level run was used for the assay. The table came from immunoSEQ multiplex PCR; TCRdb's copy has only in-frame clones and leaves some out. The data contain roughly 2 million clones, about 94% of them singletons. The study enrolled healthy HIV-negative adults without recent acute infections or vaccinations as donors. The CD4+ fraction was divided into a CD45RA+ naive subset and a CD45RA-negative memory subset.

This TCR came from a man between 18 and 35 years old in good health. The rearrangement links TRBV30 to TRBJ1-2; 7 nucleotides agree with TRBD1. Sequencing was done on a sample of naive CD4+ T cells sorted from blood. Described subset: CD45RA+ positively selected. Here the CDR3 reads CASQGMGAFGYTF. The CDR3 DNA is TGTGCCTCACAGGGGATGGGCGCTTTCGGCTACACCTTC.